The sample holds a few counts of the clone carrying this TCR beta chain. This sample was included in a study of spatial heterogeneity in lung cancer. The overall study: Those follow-up PBMC samples that were available underwent sequencing, at a median interval of about 2 years following resection.

The V gene's germline CDR1 is SGHDT and CDR2 YYEEEE. V lost 2 bases and J 4 bases, leaving 12 bases between the germline ends. CDR3 size: 14 residues. TCRdb re-called the 5' RACE reads through MiXCR, storing one row per CDR3 protein. In the table there are around 110,000 distinct CDR3 sequences, 12% of which are singletons. Time point indicated: blood at routine non-recurrence follow-up after resection. The authors sequenced whole RNA from tumor, nontumor lung or frozen PBMC without sorting. The input for sequencing was PBMCs, taken at follow-up. This clonotype originated in a male donor with early-stage non-small cell lung cancer. V and J are TRBV5-6 and TRBJ1-1, with D unclear. CDR3 in DNA: TGTGCCAGCAGCTTTTACGTTACGGGCACTGAAGCTTTCTTT. This codes for CASSFYVTGTEAFF.